These 3 T cell receptor beta chains share one sample of origin, sequenced in a study of T cells in Graves' hyperthyroidism and ophthalmopathy. Authors of the study amplified TCR beta CDR3 regions from RNA transcripts. The HTBI primer set was used in a first-round RT-PCR of the TCR CDR3. TCRdb redid the calling of the multiplex PCR reads with MiXCR, one entry per CDR3 protein. The sample consists of about 260,000 distinct CDR3 sequences, less than 30% of them appearing once. Sample: blood. Receptors originate from a middle-aged man with Graves' hyperthyroidism that later progressed to Graves' ophthalmopathy.

Ten or more counts support this clonotype. V gene TRBV24-1 combines with J gene TRBJ2-2, with 11 nucleotides matching TRBD2. From germline, CDR1 is KGHDR and CDR2 SFDVKD. V dropped 3 bases and J dropped 6; count of bases not matched to a gene: 8. This CDR3 comprises 17 residues. The CDR3 DNA sequence: TGTGCCACCAGTGATATTAGCGGGAGGGCCCAAGCCGGGGAGCTGTTTTTT. Residues: CATSDISGRAQAGELFF.

This clonotype was recorded at least ten times. The rearrangement uses TRBV12-3 or TRBV12-4 and TRBJ2-7, with a tentative D call TRBD2 (6 bases). The CDR3 consists of 14 residues. V shed 3 bases and J shed 4 bases, with 13 bases lying between them. The CDR3 sequence: CASSFGGISYEQYF. The CDR3 nucleotides read TGTGCCAGCAGTTTCGGCGGGATCTCGTACGAGCAGTACTTC.

This clonotype was recorded at least ten times. V gene TRBV19 combines with J gene TRBJ1-1, with D possibly TRBD1 on 5 matching bases. The germline V and J ends were trimmed by 0 bases and 10 bases, with 6 bases remaining between them. The CDR3 covers 11 residues. Germline V gene sequence: CDR1 LNHDA, CDR2 SQIVND (reference sequence). CDR3 loop: CASSIDRVAFF. CDR3 sequence (DNA): TGTGCCAGTAGTATAGACAGGGTAGCTTTCTTT.